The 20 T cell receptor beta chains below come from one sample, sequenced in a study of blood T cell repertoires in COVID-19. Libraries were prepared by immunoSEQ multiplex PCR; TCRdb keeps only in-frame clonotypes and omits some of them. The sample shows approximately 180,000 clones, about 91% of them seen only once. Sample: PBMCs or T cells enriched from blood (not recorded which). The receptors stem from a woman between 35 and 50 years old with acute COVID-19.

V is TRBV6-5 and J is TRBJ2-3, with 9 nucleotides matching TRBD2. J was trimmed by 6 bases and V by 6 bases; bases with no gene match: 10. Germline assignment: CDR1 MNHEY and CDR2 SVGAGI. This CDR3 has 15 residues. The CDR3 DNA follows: TGTGCCAGCAGGGCGGGGGGGCAACGAGCGGATACGCAGTATTTT. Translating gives CASRAGGQRADTQYF.

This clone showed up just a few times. The chain's CDR3 is CASRNRVSNQPQHF. The CDR3 region has the DNA TGTGCCAGCCGAAACAGAGTTAGCAATCAGCCCCAGCATTTT. The chain combines TRBV28 with TRBJ1-5; D not resolved. V was pared by 8 bases and J by 0 bases, with 11 bases between. This CDR3 comprises 14 residues. Germline-derived CDR1 and CDR2 are MDHEN and SYDVKM.

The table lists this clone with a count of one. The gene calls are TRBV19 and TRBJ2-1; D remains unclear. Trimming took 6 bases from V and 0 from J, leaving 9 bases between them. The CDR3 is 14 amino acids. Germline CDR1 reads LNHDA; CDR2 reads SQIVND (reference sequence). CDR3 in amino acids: CASSGLSSYNEQFF. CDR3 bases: TGTGCCAGTAGCGGTCTGAGCTCCTACAATGAGCAGTTCTTC.

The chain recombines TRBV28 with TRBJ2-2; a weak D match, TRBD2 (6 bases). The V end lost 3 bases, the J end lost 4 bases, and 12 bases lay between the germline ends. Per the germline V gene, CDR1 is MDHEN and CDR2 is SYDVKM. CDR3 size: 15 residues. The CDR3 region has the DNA TGTGCCAGCAGTTTCCGGGACTTTCTCACCGGGGAGCTGTTTTTT. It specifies CASSFRDFLTGELFF.

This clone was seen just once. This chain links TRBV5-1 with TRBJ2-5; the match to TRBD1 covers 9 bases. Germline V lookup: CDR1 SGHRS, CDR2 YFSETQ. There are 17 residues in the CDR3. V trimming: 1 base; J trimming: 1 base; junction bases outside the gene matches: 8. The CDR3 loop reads CASSLWGQGGAQETQYF. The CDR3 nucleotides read TGCGCCAGCAGCTTGTGGGGACAGGGAGGAGCCCAAGAGACCCAGTACTTC.

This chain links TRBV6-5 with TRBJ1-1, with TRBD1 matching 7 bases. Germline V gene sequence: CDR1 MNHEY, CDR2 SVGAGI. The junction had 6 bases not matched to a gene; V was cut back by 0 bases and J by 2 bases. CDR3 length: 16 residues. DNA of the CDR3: TGTGCCAGCAGTTACTCGCAGGGGGTATTAAACACTGAAGCTTTCTTT. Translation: CASSYSQGVLNTEAFF.

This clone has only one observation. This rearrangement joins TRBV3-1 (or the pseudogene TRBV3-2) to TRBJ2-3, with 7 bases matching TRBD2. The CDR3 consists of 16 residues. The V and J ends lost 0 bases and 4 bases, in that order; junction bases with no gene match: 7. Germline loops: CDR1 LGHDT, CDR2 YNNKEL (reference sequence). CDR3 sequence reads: CASSQDWGGDPDTQYF. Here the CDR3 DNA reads TGTGCCAGCAGCCAAGATTGGGGGGGTGATCCAGATACGCAGTATTTT.

The CDR3 is CASSIRTGESGANVLTF. CDR3 coding DNA: TGTGCCAGCAGCATTCGGACAGGAGAATCTGGGGCCAACGTCCTGACTTTC. V is TRBV12-1 and J is TRBJ2-6; the table calls TRBD1, which could not be checked here. TRBV12-1 is annotated as a pseudogene. The CDR3 sequence is 17 residues long.

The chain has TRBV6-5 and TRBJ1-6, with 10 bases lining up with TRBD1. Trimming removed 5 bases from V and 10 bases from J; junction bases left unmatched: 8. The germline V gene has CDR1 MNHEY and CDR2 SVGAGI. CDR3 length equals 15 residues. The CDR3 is CASSNGQGVLSPLHF. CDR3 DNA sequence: TGTGCCAGCAGTAACGGACAGGGGGTCCTGTCACCCCTCCACTTT.

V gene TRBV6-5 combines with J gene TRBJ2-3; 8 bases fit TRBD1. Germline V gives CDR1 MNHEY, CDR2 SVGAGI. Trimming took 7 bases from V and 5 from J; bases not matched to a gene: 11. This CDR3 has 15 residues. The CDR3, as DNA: TGTGCCAGCATTGCTACCAGGGGGCCGGGAGATACGCAGTATTTT. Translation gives CASIATRGPGDTQYF.

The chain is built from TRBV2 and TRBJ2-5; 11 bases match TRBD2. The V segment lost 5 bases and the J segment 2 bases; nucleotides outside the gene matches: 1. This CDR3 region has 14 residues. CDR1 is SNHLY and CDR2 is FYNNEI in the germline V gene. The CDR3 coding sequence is TGTGCCAGCAGTCCTAGCGGGGGGCAAGAGACCCAGTACTTC. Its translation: CASSPSGGQETQYF. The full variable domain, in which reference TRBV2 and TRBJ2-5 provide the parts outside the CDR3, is EPEVTQTPSHQVTQMGQEVILRCVPISNHLYFYWYRQILGQKVEFLVSFYNNEISEKSEIFDDQFSVERPDGSNFTLKIRSTKLEDSAMYFCASSPSGGQETQYFGPGTRLLVL.

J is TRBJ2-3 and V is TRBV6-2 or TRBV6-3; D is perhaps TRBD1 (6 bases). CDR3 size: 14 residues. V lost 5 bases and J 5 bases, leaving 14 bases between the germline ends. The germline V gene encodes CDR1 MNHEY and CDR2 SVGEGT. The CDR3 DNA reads TGTGCCAGCAGTCAGGGACACGCTGGAGATACGCAGTATTTT. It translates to CASSQGHAGDTQYF.

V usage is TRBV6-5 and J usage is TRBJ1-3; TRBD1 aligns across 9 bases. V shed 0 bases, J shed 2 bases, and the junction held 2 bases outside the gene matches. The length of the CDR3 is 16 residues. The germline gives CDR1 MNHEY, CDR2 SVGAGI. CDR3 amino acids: CASSYSDRGAGNTIYF. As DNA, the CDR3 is TGTGCCAGCAGTTACTCGGACAGGGGAGCTGGAAACACCATATATTTT.

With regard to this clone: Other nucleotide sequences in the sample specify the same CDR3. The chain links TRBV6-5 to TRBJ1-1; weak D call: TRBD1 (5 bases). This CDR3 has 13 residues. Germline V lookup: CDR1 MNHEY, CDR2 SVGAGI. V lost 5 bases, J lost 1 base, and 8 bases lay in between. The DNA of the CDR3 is TGTGCCAGCAGTAGGGGCCAGAACACTGAAGCTTTCTTT. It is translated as CASSRGQNTEAFF.

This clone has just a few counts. The CDR3 nucleotides read TGTGCCAGCAGCAGACAGGGACCGAACACCGGGGAGCTGTTTTTT. This sequence encodes CASSRQGPNTGELFF. The J gene is TRBJ2-2, the V gene TRBV6-5; 7 bases line up with TRBD1. V was pared by 6 bases and J by 0 bases, with 4 bases of the junction left unmatched. CDR1 MNHEY and CDR2 SVGAGI come from the germline V gene. CDR3 size: 15 residues.

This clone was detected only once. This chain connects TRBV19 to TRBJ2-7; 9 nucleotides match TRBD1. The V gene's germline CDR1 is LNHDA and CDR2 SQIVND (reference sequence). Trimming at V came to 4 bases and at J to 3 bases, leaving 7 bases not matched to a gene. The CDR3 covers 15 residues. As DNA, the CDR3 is TGTGCCAGTAGTACGGGGACAGGGACCAACTACGAGCAGTACTTC. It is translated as CASSTGTGTNYEQYF.

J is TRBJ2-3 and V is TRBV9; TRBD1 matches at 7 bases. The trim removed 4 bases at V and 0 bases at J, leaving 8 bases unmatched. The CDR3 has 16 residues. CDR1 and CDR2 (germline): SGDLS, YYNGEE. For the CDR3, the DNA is TGTGCCAGCAGCAGCAGGGGGTATACTAGCACAGATACGCAGTATTTT. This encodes CASSSRGYTSTDTQYF. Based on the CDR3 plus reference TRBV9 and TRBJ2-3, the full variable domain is DSGVTQTPKHLITATGQRVTLRCSPRSGDLSVYWYQQSLDQGLQFLIQYYNGEERAKGNILERFSAQQFPDLHSELNLSSLELGDSALYFCASSSRGYTSTDTQYFGPGTRLTVL.

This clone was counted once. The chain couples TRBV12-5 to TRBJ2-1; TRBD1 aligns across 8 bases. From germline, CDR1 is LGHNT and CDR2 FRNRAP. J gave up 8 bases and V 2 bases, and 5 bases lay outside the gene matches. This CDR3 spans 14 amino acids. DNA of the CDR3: TGTGCTAGTGGTTTGAGAGACAGGGGCTATGAGCAGTTCTTC. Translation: CASGLRDRGYEQFF.

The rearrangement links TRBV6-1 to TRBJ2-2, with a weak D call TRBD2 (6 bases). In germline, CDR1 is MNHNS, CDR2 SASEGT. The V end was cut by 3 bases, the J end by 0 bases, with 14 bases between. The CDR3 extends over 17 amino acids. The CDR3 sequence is CASSEGGKETNTGELFF. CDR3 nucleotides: TGTGCCAGCAGTGAGGGAGGAAAAGAGACGAACACCGGGGAGCTGTTTTTT.

CDR3 sequence (DNA): TGTGCCAGCAGAGACTGCGGGAGGGCGGAACTTGGCTACACCTTC. Translated: CASRDCGRAELGYTF. The chain joins TRBV3-1 (or the pseudogene TRBV3-2) to TRBJ1-2; D gene uncertain. The V end lost 6 bases, the J end lost 7 bases, and 21 bases lay between the germline ends. CDR1 and CDR2 (germline): LGHDT, YNNKEL (reference sequence). The CDR3 has 15 residues.